Each of the 13 T cell receptor beta chains below was sequenced from the same sample in a study of control samples from healthy donors and cancer patients. Repertoires were generated with immunoSEQ multiplex PCR, while TCRdb's copy carries only in-frame clones and drops some. The sample contains under 200,000 clones, roughly 89% of which appear only once. Specimen: blood. The receptors originated from a woman between 25 and 40 years old in good health.

The chain combines TRBV5-4 with TRBJ2-1, with a weak D call TRBD1 (6 bases). V dropped 3 bases and J dropped 0 bases, with 13 bases sitting between them. CDR1 SGHNT and CDR2 YYREEE come from the germline V gene (reference sequence). The CDR3 spans 16 residues. The CDR3 DNA reads as TGTGCCAGCAGCTCAGGACAGTTGAGCTCCTACAATGAGCAGTTCTTC. Protein sequence: CASSSGQLSSYNEQFF.

This chain joins TRBV7-9 and TRBJ2-7; a possible D gene is TRBD2 (5 bases). Trimming removed 3 bases from V and 4 bases from J, with 10 bases in between. Germline V gene sequence: CDR1 SEHNR, CDR2 FQNEAQ (reference sequence). This CDR3 contains 13 residues. The CDR3 spells CASSFRTSYEQYF. The CDR3 DNA reads as TGTGCCAGCAGCTTTCGGACTTCTTACGAGCAGTACTTC.

J is TRBJ2-7 and V is TRBV5-6; either TRBD1 or TRBD2 may supply D (6 bases each). CDR1 and CDR2 from the germline V gene are SGHDT and YYEEEE. This CDR3 is 15 amino acids long. Trimming stripped 6 bases from V and 3 bases from J, with 19 bases between. The CDR3 here is CASITYGGADYEQYF. In DNA, the CDR3 is TGTGCCAGCATCACCTACGGGGGCGCGGACTACGAGCAGTACTTC.

The V call is TRBV29-1, the J call TRBJ1-2; 9 bases fit TRBD1. V shed 7 bases, J shed 6 bases, and the junction held 6 bases outside the gene matches. The CDR3 runs 12 residues. The germline V gene encodes CDR1 SQVTM and CDR2 ANQGSEA. CDR3 bases: TGCAGCGCCACGGACAGGGGAAATGGCTACACCTTC. Translation gives CSATDRGNGYTF.

This chain joins TRBV2 and TRBJ2-4; D is perhaps TRBD1 (6 bases). V was clipped by 4 bases and J by 2 bases, with 9 bases between them. Germline lookup yields CDR1 SNHLY and CDR2 FYNNEI. CDR3 length equals 14 residues. Written as DNA, the CDR3 is TGTGCCAGCAGTGGGGGGCCGCCCAAAAACATTCAGTACTTC. Protein: CASSGGPPKNIQYF.

The rearrangement uses TRBV7-2 and TRBJ2-7, with 10 nucleotides matching TRBD2. Germline lookup yields CDR1 SGHTA and CDR2 FQGNSA. The V and J ends lost 3 bases and 4 bases, in that order; junction bases with no gene match: 3. CDR3 length: 14 amino acids. CDR3 DNA: TGTGCCAGCAGCTTCGGGACTAGCGTTTACGAGCAGTACTTC. It codes for CASSFGTSVYEQYF.

CDR3 sequence (DNA): TGTGCCAGCTCACCAGAGAGGGTACGAGAAAAACTGTTTTTT. Residues: CASSPERVREKLFF. The rearrangement joins TRBV18 to TRBJ1-4; D not certain. V was trimmed by 2 bases and J by 8 bases, leaving 12 bases between them. The V gene's germline CDR1 is KGHSH and CDR2 LQKENI. This CDR3 comprises 14 residues.

V usage is TRBV27 and J usage is TRBJ1-4; TRBD1 aligns across 7 bases. Germline V gives CDR1 MNHEY, CDR2 SMNVEV (reference sequence). The CDR3 loop spans 16 amino acids. Trimming took 4 bases from V and 6 from J; bases not matched to a gene: 11. CDR3 in amino acids: CASSSLYQGDHEKLFF. CDR3 sequence (DNA): TGTGCCAGCAGTTCACTCTACCAGGGGGATCATGAAAAACTGTTTTTT.

The rearrangement links TRBV6-5 to TRBJ1-1; D gene unclear. Germline loops: CDR1 MNHEY, CDR2 SVGAGI. Trimming shortened V by 6 bases and J by 10 bases, and 9 bases separated the two germline ends. This CDR3 is built from 10 residues. The CDR3 loop reads CASRLGTAFF. CDR3 nucleotide sequence: TGTGCCAGCAGACTGGGTACAGCTTTCTTT.

This clone turned up a few times. The chain has TRBV30 and TRBJ2-2; D may be TRBD1 (6 bases). V lost 4 bases and J 0 bases, leaving 6 bases between the germline ends. The CDR3 covers 13 residues. Per germline, CDR1 GTSNPN and CDR2 SVGIG (reference sequence). CDR3: CAWNRANTGELFF. Written as DNA, the CDR3 is TGTGCCTGGAACAGGGCGAACACCGGGGAGCTGTTTTTT.

The V gene is TRBV19, the J gene TRBJ2-7; 13 bases map to TRBD2. Trimming at V came to 4 bases and at J to 3 bases, leaving 3 bases not matched to a gene. The CDR3 has 15 amino acids. Germline CDR1 and CDR2: LNHDA and SQIVND (reference sequence). The CDR3 spells CASSKGLAGIYEQYF. The CDR3, as DNA: TGTGCCAGTAGTAAGGGACTAGCGGGAATCTACGAGCAGTACTTC.

This clone was seen only a few times. Other DNA sequences of this sample code for an identical CDR3. The chain recombines TRBV9 with TRBJ2-2; the D gene is possibly TRBD2 (6 bases). Trimming left V 2 bases short and J 5 bases short, with 7 bases between. The CDR3 spans 13 residues. Germline V gives CDR1 SGDLS, CDR2 YYNGEE. The CDR3: CASSVGGTGELFF. CDR3 nucleotide sequence: TGTGCCAGCAGCGTGGGGGGAACCGGGGAGCTGTTTTTT.

The chain couples TRBV5-5 to TRBJ1-1; D uncertain. CDR1 is SGHKS, CDR2 YYEKEE, per germline (reference sequence). The CDR3 totals 13 residues. V gave up 3 bases and J gave up 0 bases, with 6 bases separating them. This chain's CDR3 is CASSSDVNTEAFF. CDR3 DNA sequence: TGTGCCAGCAGCTCGGACGTGAACACTGAAGCTTTCTTT.